Sequencing of this TCR beta chain was carried out in a study of metastatic and nonmetastatic thyroid tumors. Study summary: The study looked at repertoires side by side in blood and in tumor or nodule tissue from malignant and benign thyroid patients. Study-wide points: Within blood and tumor, benign nodules reportedly had significantly lower TCR beta diversity than malignant thyroid tumors did.

Original analysis: Researchers built a distant-metastasis classifier for papillary thyroid cancer that drew on CDR3 differences across clinicopathological groups. TCRdb reanalyzed the PCR reads via MiXCR. TCRdb, rather than the study authors, made the V and J calls. The table has about 56,000 clones, 25% to 35% seen once. This clone has just a few counts. Its antigen is still unknown. The junction and the germline gene differ at one end; a read error may be behind it. Not a single patient had been given any form of treatment at any point before undergoing thyroid surgery. Germline V CDR1 and CDR2: MNHNS, SASEGT. This CDR3 is 15 amino acids long.

Sequencing was done on a sample of blood. The sequence was collected from a female donor with papillary thyroid cancer or a benign thyroid nodule (not recorded which). Some clones in this sample may be carry-over from other donors' samples. This chain joins TRBV6-1 and TRBJ1-2, with a possible D match to TRBD1 (5 bases). CDR3 sequence (DNA): TGTTCCAGCAGTGAAGCGCCTGGGGGTAACTATGGCTACACCTTC. The encoded protein is CSSSEAPGGNYGYTF.